A single sample is the source of the 27 T cell receptor beta chains below, sequenced in a study of T cells expressing NK-cell markers. TCRdb reanalyzed the 5' RACE reads and collapses them to one entry per CDR3 protein, without DNA. This sample's clone table lists about 550,000 distinct CDR3 sequences. The specimen sequenced was blood T cells: a sorted CD56 or NKG2C T cell subset, CD4+ or CD8+ T cells, or bulk PBMC T cells (not recorded which). These receptors were collected from a young man in good health.

This chain connects TRBV11-2 to TRBJ2-5. The V gene's germline CDR1 is SGHAT and CDR2 FQNNGV. This CDR3 comprises 15 residues. The CDR3 protein is CASSLDMGTVGTQYF.

The chain uses TRBV7-6 and TRBJ2-2; the D call from TCRdb, TRBD1, cannot be confirmed without DNA. Per germline, CDR1 SGHVS and CDR2 FNYEAQ. The CDR3 has 17 residues. Here the CDR3 reads CASSFGATGPNTGELFF.

V is TRBV4-2 and J is TRBJ2-1; the TCRdb D gene call, TRBD2, has no DNA to confirm it. CDR3 size: 19 residues. CDR1 LGHNA and CDR2 YNFKEQ come from the germline V gene. The CDR3 reads CASSQVAGGARRAGDEQFF.

The rearrangement uses TRBV24-1 and TRBJ1-1; TCRdb indicates TRBD1, and absent DNA this call remains unverified. This CDR3 comprises 14 residues. Germline V gene data show CDR1 as KGHDR and CDR2 as SFDVKD. The chain's CDR3 is CATSDSVTGKGAFF.

The chain recombines TRBV29-1 with TRBJ2-1; there is no DNA to check the TCRdb D call of TRBD2. The V gene's germline CDR1 is SQVTM and CDR2 ANQGSEA. CDR3 length: 16 amino acids. Here the CDR3 reads CSVEEGGLAGGNEQFF.

The chain recombines TRBV7-9 with TRBJ2-5. Germline assignment: CDR1 SEHNR and CDR2 FQNEAQ (reference sequence). This CDR3 is 13 amino acids long. This chain's CDR3 is CASTSADQETQYF.

The rearrangement links TRBV29-1 to TRBJ2-7; TCRdb proposes TRBD2, but this gene call is untestable without DNA. CDR1 SQVTM and CDR2 ANQGSEA come from the germline V gene. The length of the CDR3 is 12 residues. This CDR3 reads CSVGGVDSSPYF.

The V gene is TRBV7-9, the J gene TRBJ2-5; TCRdb calls TRBD2, which cannot be checked without DNA. This CDR3 is built from 15 residues. CDR1 SEHNR and CDR2 FQNEAQ come from the germline V gene (reference sequence). The CDR3 region is CASSLGSGSQETQYF. The full variable domain, with the rest looked up from reference TRBV7-9 and TRBJ2-5, is DTGVSQNPRHKITKRGQNVTFRCDPISEHNRLYWYRQTLGQGPEFLTYFQNEAQLEKSRLLSDRFSAERPKGSFSTLEIQRTEQGDSAMYLCASSLGSGSQETQYFGPGTRLLVL.

The J gene is TRBJ2-1, the V gene TRBV5-1. The CDR3 covers 16 residues. The germline CDR1 and CDR2 sequences are SGHRS and YFSETQ. The CDR3 reads CASSSRAGFSYNEQFF.

The chain joins TRBV3-1 to TRBJ2-7; no DNA is available, so the TRBD1 call from TCRdb remains unchecked. The CDR3 has 13 amino acids. Germline CDR1 LGHDT, CDR2 YNNKEL (reference sequence). CDR3 in amino acids: CASSQGAGNEQYF.

V gene TRBV5-1 combines with J gene TRBJ1-2; TCRdb's D call of TRBD1 is untestable without DNA. CDR3 size: 14 residues. Germline values: CDR1 SGHRS, CDR2 YFSETQ. CDR3: CASSPSGQGDRYTF.

The genes are TRBV24-1 and TRBJ2-1; TCRdb's D gene call, TRBD2, goes unchecked for lack of DNA. The germline gives CDR1 KGHDR, CDR2 SFDVKD. The CDR3 runs 18 residues. The CDR3 protein is CATSDPLAGGPGGDEQFF.

The chain links TRBV7-2 to TRBJ2-3. The CDR3 is 15 residues long. Germline V gives CDR1 SGHTA, CDR2 FQGNSA. This CDR3 reads CASSLKRTYTDTQYF.

This chain joins TRBV3-1 and TRBJ2-2; TCRdb proposes TRBD2, but this gene call is untestable without DNA. Germline V lookup: CDR1 LGHDT, CDR2 YNNKEL (reference sequence). The length of the CDR3 is 20 residues. CDR3 sequence: CASSQDIVGVPAGNGGELFF.

The chain links TRBV30 to TRBJ2-1; the D call of TRBD1 rests on TCRdb alone, since no DNA is present to check it. The CDR3 is 15 amino acids. Germline lookup yields CDR1 GTSNPN and CDR2 SVGIG (reference sequence). This chain's CDR3 is CAWSGSLGAYNEQFF.

The rearrangement joins TRBV12-3 or TRBV12-4 to TRBJ2-7; TCRdb calls TRBD1, which cannot be checked without DNA. The CDR3 is 16 residues long. The CDR3 spells CASSGTGVSVGYEQYF.

The chain carries TRBV10-3 and TRBJ2-2; absent DNA, TCRdb's TRBD1 call cannot be checked. Germline V gene sequence: CDR1 ENHRY, CDR2 SYGVKD. The CDR3 is 14 residues long. CDR3 sequence: CAISEPSGTGELFF.

J is TRBJ2-6 and V is TRBV16; checking the TCRdb D call of TRBD1 is not possible without DNA. Germline assignment: CDR1 KGHSY and CDR2 FQNENV. The CDR3 contains 16 residues. The CDR3 region is CASSPDRSSGANVLTF.

V and J are TRBV6-2 or TRBV6-3 and TRBJ2-7; TCRdb gives TRBD1 as the D gene, but with no DNA this cannot be confirmed. The CDR3 loop spans 14 amino acids. Per germline, CDR1 MNHEY and CDR2 SVGEGT. This CDR3 is CASTLPGQGYEQYF.

The rearrangement joins TRBV11-2 to TRBJ2-3; TCRdb's assignment of TRBD2 cannot be checked, as there is no DNA. CDR1 is SGHAT, CDR2 FQNNGV, per germline. This CDR3 comprises 16 residues. This CDR3 is CASSPYLRVPTDTQYF.

The V gene is TRBV7-9, the J gene TRBJ2-4. The CDR3 sequence is 11 residues long. Germline loops: CDR1 SEHNR, CDR2 FQNEAQ (reference sequence). This CDR3 reads CATVSENIQYF.

J is TRBJ2-7 and V is TRBV28; TCRdb returns TRBD1, unconfirmable since there is no DNA. Germline values: CDR1 MDHEN, CDR2 SYDVKM. The CDR3 sequence is 13 residues long. The CDR3 sequence: CAITAGGGYGQYF.

V usage is TRBV5-1 and J usage is TRBJ1-6; TCRdb's D call of TRBD1 is untestable without DNA. The germline CDR1 and CDR2 sequences are SGHRS and YFSETQ. CDR3 length: 15 amino acids. The CDR3 reads CASSLKGQGSSPLHF.

The CDR3 loop is CASSLGGQGGNEQFF. The chain combines TRBV5-1 with TRBJ2-1; TCRdb calls TRBD1, which cannot be checked without DNA. This CDR3 contains 15 residues. The germline V gene has CDR1 SGHRS and CDR2 YFSETQ.

Here the CDR3 reads CASSVVAVYEQYF. The chain couples TRBV5-5 to TRBJ2-7. Germline values: CDR1 SGHKS, CDR2 YYEKEE (reference sequence). The CDR3 is made up of 13 amino acids.

V is TRBV12-3 or TRBV12-4 and J is TRBJ2-1; checking the TCRdb D call of TRBD2 is not possible without DNA. The CDR3 covers 12 residues. This chain's CDR3 is CASSFAGGPQFF.

This chain joins TRBV12-3 or TRBV12-4 and TRBJ2-1; TCRdb proposes TRBD1, but this gene call is untestable without DNA. This CDR3 has 13 amino acids. The chain's CDR3 is CASSPGGGYEQFF.